Presented here are 16 T cell receptor beta chains from one specimen sequenced in a study of response to subunit inactivated influenza vaccine. TCRdb re-called the RT-PCR reads with MiXCR, one entry per CDR3 protein. The sample has about 540,000 distinct CDR3 sequences, under 30% seen once. This sample was also put to use in a study of T cells expressing NK-cell markers. That investigation notes: 5'RACE template switching built TCR beta cDNA with unique molecular identifiers.

The starting material was CD4+ T cells sorted from PBMCs, obtained about 12 days after vaccination. The receptors derive from a man aged 50 or older who received an inactivated influenza vaccine.

In this sample, this clonotype turned up many times. V usage is TRBV12-3 or TRBV12-4 and J usage is TRBJ2-1; 9 bases line up with TRBD1. The CDR3 covers 14 residues. The junction had 7 bases not matched to a gene; V was cut back by 6 bases and J by 7 bases. The CDR3 reads CASSPGTGRNEQFF. In DNA form, the CDR3 reads TGTGCCAGCAGCCCAGGGACAGGGAGGAATGAGCAGTTCTTC.

This clonotype showed up just a few times. This chain connects TRBV5-5 to TRBJ2-5; 11 bases map to TRBD2. Germline V lookup: CDR1 SGHKS, CDR2 YYEKEE (reference sequence). The CDR3 spans 15 residues. The trim removed 4 bases at V and 5 bases at J, leaving 7 bases unmatched. The CDR3 DNA reads TGTGCCAGCAGCGTCACTAGCGGGGGAGGGGAGACCCAGTACTTC. Protein sequence: CASSVTSGGGETQYF.

This sequence joins TRBV7-2 and TRBJ2-3; D not certain. The V end was cut by 2 bases, the J end by 5 bases, with 8 bases between. CDR3 length: 13 amino acids. Germline V CDR1 and CDR2: SGHTA, FQGNSA. The CDR3 protein is CASSLTNQDTQYF. CDR3 coding DNA: TGTGCCAGCAGCTTAACCAACCAAGATACGCAGTATTTT.

The rearrangement links TRBV7-2 to TRBJ2-7, with D uncertain. Germline V gene data show CDR1 as SGHTA and CDR2 as FQGNSA. The CDR3 spans 15 residues. The V end lost 5 bases, the J end lost 3 bases, and 17 bases lay between the germline ends. CDR3 protein: CASSPTPGPSYEQYF. Here the CDR3 DNA reads TGTGCCAGCAGCCCCACCCCCGGACCCAGCTACGAGCAGTACTTC.

The chain employs TRBV12-3 or TRBV12-4 and TRBJ1-4; TRBD1 matches at 7 bases. Unmatched junction bases numbered 7, after V lost 6 bases and J lost 6 bases. The CDR3 contains 14 residues. As DNA, the CDR3 is TGTGCCAGCAGCTGGGCCGGGACAGATGAAAAACTGTTTTTT. Translating gives CASSWAGTDEKLFF.

This clonotype has more than one count but fewer than ten. The rearrangement uses TRBV3-1 and TRBJ1-4; D call uncertain. This CDR3 region has 15 residues. Germline V CDR1 and CDR2: LGHDT, YNNKEL (reference sequence). Between the trimmed V and J ends, which lost 0 bases and 4 bases, there was a span of 9 bases. CDR3 sequence (DNA): TGTGCCAGCAGCCAAGAAAAACTGATTAATGAAAAACTGTTTTTT. This translates into CASSQEKLINEKLFF.

Only a few counts were recorded for this clonotype. The chain recombines TRBV29-1 with TRBJ2-5; D may be TRBD1 (6 bases). CDR1 and CDR2 from the germline V gene are SQVTM and ANQGSEA. Trimming shortened V by 7 bases and J by 1 base, and 10 bases separated the two germline ends. The CDR3 contains 12 residues. CDR3 amino acids: CSGGQTQETQYF. The CDR3 nucleotides are TGCAGCGGGGGACAAACCCAAGAGACCCAGTACTTC. The full variable domain, its missing parts supplied by reference TRBV29-1 and TRBJ2-5, is SAVISQKPSRDICQRGTSLTIQCQVDSQVTMMFWYRQQPGQSLTLIATANQGSEATYESGFVIDKFPISRPNLTFSTLTVSNMSPEDSSIYLCSGGQTQETQYFGPGTRLLVL.

The V and J genes are TRBV12-5 and TRBJ2-1; 13 bases line up with TRBD2. V was clipped by 5 bases and J by 6 bases; unmatched bases: 4. Germline CDR1 LGHNT, CDR2 FRNRAP. The CDR3 runs to 15 residues. CDR3 in DNA: TGTGCTAGTGGTCCGGGACTAGCGGGACTCAATGAGCAGTTCTTC. Translating gives CASGPGLAGLNEQFF.

This chain joins TRBV10-3 and TRBJ2-7; maybe TRBD2 (5 bases). V shed 0 bases and J shed 3 bases, with 12 bases lying between them. Germline CDR1 ENHRY, CDR2 SYGVKD. The CDR3 consists of 15 residues. CDR3 residues: CAISESSVGDYEQYF. CDR3 nucleotide sequence: TGTGCCATCAGTGAGTCATCTGTGGGAGACTACGAGCAGTACTTC.

This clonotype appeared many times. CDR3 loop: CASSVAGGIYNEQFF. The CDR3 region has the DNA TGCGCCAGCAGCGTAGCGGGAGGAATCTACAATGAGCAGTTCTTC. The chain uses TRBV5-1 and TRBJ2-1, with 10 bases matching TRBD2. The CDR3 length is 15 residues. V was pared by 4 bases and J by 3 bases, with 4 bases of the junction left unmatched. CDR1 is SGHRS and CDR2 is YFSETQ in the germline V gene.

The chain employs TRBV28 and TRBJ2-3, with D perhaps TRBD1 (5 bases). Trimming cost V 8 bases and J 3 bases, with 9 bases left between them. Germline V CDR1 and CDR2: MDHEN, SYDVKM. The CDR3 covers 12 residues. Here the CDR3 reads CASGHGTDTQYF. For the CDR3, the DNA is TGTGCCAGCGGACATGGAACAGATACGCAGTATTTT.

The chain recombines TRBV11-1 with TRBJ2-1; the match to TRBD2 covers 8 bases. This CDR3 contains 14 residues. CDR1 and CDR2 from the germline V gene are SGHAT and FQDESV (reference sequence). V dropped 2 bases and J dropped 5; count of bases not matched to a gene: 2. CDR3 in DNA: TGTGCCAGCAGCTTAAGGCGGGAGGACAATGAGCAGTTCTTC. As protein: CASSLRREDNEQFF.

J is TRBJ1-4 and V is TRBV7-2, with D possibly TRBD1 on 6 matching bases. V lost 2 bases to trimming and J lost 7 bases, with 11 bases between them. Germline V gene sequence: CDR1 SGHTA, CDR2 FQGNSA. The CDR3 contains 14 residues. CDR3 in amino acids: CASSLWGGGEKLFF. The CDR3 coding sequence is TGTGCCAGCAGCTTATGGGGGGGCGGTGAAAAACTGTTTTTT.

This chain's CDR3 is CASSSSRYEQYF. DNA for the CDR3: TGTGCCAGCAGCTCATCAAGGTACGAGCAGTACTTC. The chain carries TRBV11-1 and TRBJ2-7; D remains ambiguous. Germline CDR1 reads SGHAT; CDR2 reads FQDESV (reference sequence). This CDR3 is 12 amino acids long. Trimming removed 4 bases from V and 4 bases from J, with 8 bases in between.

The chain uses TRBV5-1 and TRBJ1-5; 9 bases agree with TRBD1. The CDR3 length is 15 residues. The trim removed 3 bases at V and 5 bases at J, leaving 6 bases unmatched. The germline V gene encodes CDR1 SGHRS and CDR2 YFSETQ. CDR3 DNA sequence: TGCGCCAGCAGCTGGGTGGACAGGGGAGATCAGCCCCAGCATTTT. Its translation is CASSWVDRGDQPQHF.

The CDR3 DNA reads TGTGCCAGCAGCTTAAGCGGACTAGCGGGAGCTCGAGAGACCCAGTACTTC. Translating it yields CASSLSGLAGARETQYF. V is TRBV5-6 and J is TRBJ2-5; 13 bases line up with TRBD2. Looked up from germline, CDR1 is SGHDT and CDR2 is YYEEEE. This CDR3 region has 17 residues. Losses at the gene ends were 2 bases for V and 4 bases for J; bases not matched to a gene: 8.